This T cell receptor (beta chain) was identified in a study of cytomegalovirus exposure and HLA in healthy donors. CDR3 length equals 16 residues. Unmatched junction bases numbered 9, after V lost 5 bases and J lost 5 bases. Per the germline V gene, CDR1 is SGHTA and CDR2 is FQGNSA. The PCR used 60 Vbeta and 13 Jbeta primers. Assay used: immunoSEQ multiplex PCR; TCRdb lists only in-frame clones, some missing. The repertoire holds 100,000 to 150,000 clones, with about 80% as singletons. Worth noting for this clone: Antigen unknown.

General study results and limits: The investigators catalogued 150 to 200 TCR beta chains as cytomegalovirus-associated.

This TCR came from a woman in her thirties or forties in good health and CMV-seronegative. The sequenced sample was PBMCs. The chain couples TRBV7-2 to TRBJ2-2, with 9 bases fitting TRBD1. The DNA of the CDR3 is TGTGCCAGCAGCCCTCGACGACAGGGGGATACCGGGGAGCTGTTTTTT. Translated: CASSPRRQGDTGELFF. The complete variable domain, with remaining parts taken from reference TRBV7-2 and TRBJ2-2, reads GAGVSQSPSNKVTEKGKDVELRCDPISGHTALYWYRQSLGQGLEFLIYFQGNSAPDKSGLPSDRFSAERTGGSVSTLTIQRTQQEDSAVYLCASSPRRQGDTGELFFGEGSRLTVL.